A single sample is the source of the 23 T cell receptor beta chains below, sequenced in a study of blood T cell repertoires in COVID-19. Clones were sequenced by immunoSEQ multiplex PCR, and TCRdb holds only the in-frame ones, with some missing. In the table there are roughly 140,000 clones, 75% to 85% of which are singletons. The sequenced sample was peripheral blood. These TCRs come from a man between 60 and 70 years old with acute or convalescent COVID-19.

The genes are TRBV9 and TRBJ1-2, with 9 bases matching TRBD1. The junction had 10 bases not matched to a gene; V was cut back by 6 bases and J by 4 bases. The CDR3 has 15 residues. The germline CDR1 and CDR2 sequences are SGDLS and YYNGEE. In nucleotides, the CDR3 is TGTGCCAGCAAACCACAGGGGGCAGGAGGCTATGGCTACACCTTC. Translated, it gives CASKPQGAGGYGYTF.

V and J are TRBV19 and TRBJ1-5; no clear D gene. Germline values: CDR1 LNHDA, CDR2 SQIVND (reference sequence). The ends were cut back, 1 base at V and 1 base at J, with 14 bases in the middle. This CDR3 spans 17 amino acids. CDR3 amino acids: CASSIAVAGGSNQPQHF. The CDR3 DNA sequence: TGTGCCAGTAGTATAGCCGTGGCGGGAGGGAGCAATCAGCCCCAGCATTTT.

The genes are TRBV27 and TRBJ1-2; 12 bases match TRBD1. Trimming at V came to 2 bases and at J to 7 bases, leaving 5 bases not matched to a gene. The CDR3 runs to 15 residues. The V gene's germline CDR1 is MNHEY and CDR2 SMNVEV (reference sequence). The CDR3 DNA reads TGTGCCAGCAGTTTAGACCGGGACAGGGGGCTTGGCTACACCTTC. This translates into CASSLDRDRGLGYTF.

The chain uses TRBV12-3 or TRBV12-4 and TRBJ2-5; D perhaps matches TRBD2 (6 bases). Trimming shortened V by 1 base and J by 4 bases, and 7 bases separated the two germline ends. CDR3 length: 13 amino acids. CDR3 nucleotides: TGTGCCAGCAGTTTAGACGGGGGAGAGACCCAGTACTTC. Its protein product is CASSLDGGETQYF.

The CDR3 nucleotides are TGTGCCAGCAGCTTCGCTCTAGCGGCCTACAATGAGCAGTTCTTC. Protein: CASSFALAAYNEQFF. The chain has TRBV13 and TRBJ2-1; 7 bases align to TRBD2. Germline CDR1 reads PRHDT; CDR2 reads FYEKMQ (reference sequence). With 3 bases clipped from V and 2 bases from J, the junction kept 4 bases outside the gene matches. CDR3 length: 15 amino acids.

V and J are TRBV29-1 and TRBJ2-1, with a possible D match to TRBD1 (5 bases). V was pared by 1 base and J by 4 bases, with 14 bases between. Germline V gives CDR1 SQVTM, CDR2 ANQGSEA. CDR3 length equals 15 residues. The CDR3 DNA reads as TGCAGCGTTGAAGGGGGCAGGGAAGGTTACAATGAGCAGTTCTTC. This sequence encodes CSVEGGREGYNEQFF.

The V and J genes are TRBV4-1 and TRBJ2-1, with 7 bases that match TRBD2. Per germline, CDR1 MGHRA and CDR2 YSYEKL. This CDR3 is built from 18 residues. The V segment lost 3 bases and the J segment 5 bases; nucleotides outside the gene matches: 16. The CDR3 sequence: CASSQFVQSGGTNNEQFF. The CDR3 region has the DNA TGCGCCAGCAGCCAGTTCGTTCAATCCGGGGGGACTAACAATGAGCAGTTCTTC.

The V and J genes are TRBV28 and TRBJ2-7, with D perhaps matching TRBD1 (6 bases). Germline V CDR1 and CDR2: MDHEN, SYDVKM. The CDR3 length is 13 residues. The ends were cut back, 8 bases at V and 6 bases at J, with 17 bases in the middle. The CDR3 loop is CASEPGQGREQYF. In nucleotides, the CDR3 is TGTGCCAGCGAACCGGGACAAGGCCGCGAGCAGTACTTC.

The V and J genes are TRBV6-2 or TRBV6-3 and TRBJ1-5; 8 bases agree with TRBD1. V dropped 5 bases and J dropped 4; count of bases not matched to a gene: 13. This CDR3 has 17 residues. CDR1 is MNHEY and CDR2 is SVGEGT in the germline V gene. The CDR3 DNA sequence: TGTGCCAGCAGTCCCTACGGACAGGGAATCAGTAATCAGCCCCAGCATTTT. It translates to CASSPYGQGISNQPQHF.

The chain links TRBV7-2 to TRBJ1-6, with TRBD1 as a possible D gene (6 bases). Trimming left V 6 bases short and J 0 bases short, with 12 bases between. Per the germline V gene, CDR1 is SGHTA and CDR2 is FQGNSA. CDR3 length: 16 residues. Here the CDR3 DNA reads TGTGCCAGCAGACCCAGGACAGCCTCCTATAATTCACCCCTCCACTTT. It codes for CASRPRTASYNSPLHF.

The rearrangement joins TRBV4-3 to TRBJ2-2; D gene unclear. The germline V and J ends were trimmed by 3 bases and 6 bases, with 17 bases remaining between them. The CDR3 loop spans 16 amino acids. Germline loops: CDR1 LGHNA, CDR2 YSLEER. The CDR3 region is CASSQGVTVHSGELFF. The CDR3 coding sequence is TGCGCCAGCAGCCAGGGCGTGACGGTACACTCCGGGGAGCTGTTTTTT.

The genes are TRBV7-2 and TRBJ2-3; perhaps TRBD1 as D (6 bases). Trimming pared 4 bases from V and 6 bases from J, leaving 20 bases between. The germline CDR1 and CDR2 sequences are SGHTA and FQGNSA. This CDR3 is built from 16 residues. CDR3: CASSWGSWGHEDTQYF. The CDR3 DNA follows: TGTGCCAGCAGCTGGGGGAGTTGGGGGCACGAGGATACGCAGTATTTT.

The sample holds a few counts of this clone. CDR3: CASSTQQGSNYGYTF. CDR3 DNA: TGTGCCAGTAGTACTCAACAGGGGTCGAACTATGGCTACACCTTC. The chain is built from TRBV19 and TRBJ1-2, with 7 bases aligning to TRBD1. V trimming: 4 bases; J trimming: 2 bases; junction bases outside the gene matches: 7. This CDR3 has 15 amino acids. The germline gives CDR1 LNHDA, CDR2 SQIVND (reference sequence).

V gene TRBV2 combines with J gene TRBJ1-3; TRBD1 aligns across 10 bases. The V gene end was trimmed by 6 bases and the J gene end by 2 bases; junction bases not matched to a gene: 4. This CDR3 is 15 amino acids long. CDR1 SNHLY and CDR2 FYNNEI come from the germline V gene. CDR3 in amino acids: CASRRDRGTGNTIYF. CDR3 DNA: TGTGCCAGCAGGAGGGACAGGGGAACTGGAAACACCATATATTTT.

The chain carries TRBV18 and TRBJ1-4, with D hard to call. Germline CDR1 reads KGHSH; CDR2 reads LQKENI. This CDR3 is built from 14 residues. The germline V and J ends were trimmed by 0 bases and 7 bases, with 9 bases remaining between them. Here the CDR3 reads CASSPPSLSEKLFF. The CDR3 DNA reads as TGTGCCAGCTCACCACCGAGCCTATCTGAAAAACTGTTTTTT. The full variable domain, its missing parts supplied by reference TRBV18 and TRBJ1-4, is NAGVMQNPRHLVRRRGQEARLRCSPMKGHSHVYWYRQLPEEGLKFMVYLQKENIIDESGMPKERFSAEFPKEGPSILRIQQVVRGDSAAYFCASSPPSLSEKLFFGSGTQLSVL.

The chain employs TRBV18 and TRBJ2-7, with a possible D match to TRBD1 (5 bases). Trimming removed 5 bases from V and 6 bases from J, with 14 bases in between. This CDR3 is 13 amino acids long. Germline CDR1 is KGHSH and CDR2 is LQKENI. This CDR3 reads CASSDSGSGEQYF. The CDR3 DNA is TGTGCCAGCTCAGATTCAGGGTCGGGCGAGCAGTACTTC.

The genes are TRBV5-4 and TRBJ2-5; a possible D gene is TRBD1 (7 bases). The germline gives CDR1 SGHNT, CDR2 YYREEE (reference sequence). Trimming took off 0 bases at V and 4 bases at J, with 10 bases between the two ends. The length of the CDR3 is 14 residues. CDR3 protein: CASSLDRGGETQYF. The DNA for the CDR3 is TGTGCCAGCAGCTTGGACAGGGGAGGAGAGACCCAGTACTTC.

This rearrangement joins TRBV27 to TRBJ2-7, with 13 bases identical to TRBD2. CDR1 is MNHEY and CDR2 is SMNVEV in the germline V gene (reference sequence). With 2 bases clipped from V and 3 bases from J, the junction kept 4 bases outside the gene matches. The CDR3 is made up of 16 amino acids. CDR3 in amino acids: CASSLRTSGGIYEQYF. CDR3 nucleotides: TGTGCCAGCAGTTTAAGGACTAGCGGGGGAATCTACGAGCAGTACTTC.

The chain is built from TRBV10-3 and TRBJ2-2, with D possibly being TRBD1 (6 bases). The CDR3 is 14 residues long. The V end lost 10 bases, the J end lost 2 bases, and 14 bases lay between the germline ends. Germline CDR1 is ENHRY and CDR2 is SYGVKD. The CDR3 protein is CATLEQGNTGELFF. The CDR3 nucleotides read TGTGCCACTCTTGAACAGGGTAACACCGGGGAGCTGTTTTTT.

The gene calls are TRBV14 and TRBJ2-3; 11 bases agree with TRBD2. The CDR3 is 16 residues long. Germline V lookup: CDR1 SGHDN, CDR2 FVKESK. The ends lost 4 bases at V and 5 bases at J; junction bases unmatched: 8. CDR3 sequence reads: CASSLLLAGGGDTQYF. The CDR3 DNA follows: TGTGCCAGCAGCCTTCTCCTAGCGGGAGGCGGAGATACGCAGTATTTT.

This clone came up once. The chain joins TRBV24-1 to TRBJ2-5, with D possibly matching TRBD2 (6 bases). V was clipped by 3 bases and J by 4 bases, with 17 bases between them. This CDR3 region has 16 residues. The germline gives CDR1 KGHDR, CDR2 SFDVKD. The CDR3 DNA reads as TGTGCCACCAGTGATGCGGGCGACGGGGGAGGAGAGACCCAGTACTTC. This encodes CATSDAGDGGGETQYF.

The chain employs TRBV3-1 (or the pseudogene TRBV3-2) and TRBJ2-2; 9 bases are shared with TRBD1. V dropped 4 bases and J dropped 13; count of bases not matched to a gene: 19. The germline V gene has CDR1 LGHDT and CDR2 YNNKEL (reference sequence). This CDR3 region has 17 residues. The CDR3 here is CASSPGKGQGLRGPLFF. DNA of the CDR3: TGTGCCAGCAGCCCAGGGAAGGGACAGGGCTTGAGGGGACCGCTGTTTTTT.

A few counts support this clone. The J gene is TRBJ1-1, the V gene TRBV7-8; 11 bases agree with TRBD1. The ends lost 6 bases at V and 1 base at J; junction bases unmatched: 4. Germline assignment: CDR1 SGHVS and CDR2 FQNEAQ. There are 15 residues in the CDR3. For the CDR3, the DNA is TGTGCCAGCAGACTCGGGACAGGGGGGAACACTGAAGCTTTCTTT. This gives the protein CASRLGTGGNTEAFF.